These 31 T cell receptor beta chains share one sample of origin, sequenced in a study of blood T cell repertoires in COVID-19. Repertoires were generated with immunoSEQ multiplex PCR, while TCRdb's copy carries only in-frame clones and drops some. Seen here are about 200,000 clones, less than 90% observed once, and the top ten hold under 2.5%. The sample consisted of peripheral blood. Receptors were obtained from a man aged 35 to 55 with active or convalescent COVID-19.

In its sample, this clone was seen once. The chain uses TRBV27 and TRBJ1-4, with 9 bases identical to TRBD1. J was trimmed by 7 bases and V by 6 bases; bases with no gene match: 3. This CDR3 has 13 residues. CDR1 is MNHEY and CDR2 is SMNVEV in the germline V gene (reference sequence). CDR3 sequence (DNA): TGTGCCAGCAGGGACAGGGGTATTGAAAAACTGTTTTTT. Translated: CASRDRGIEKLFF.

This chain connects TRBV10-1 to TRBJ1-1; D possibly corresponds to TRBD1 (6 bases). The germline CDR1 and CDR2 sequences are WNHNN and SYGVQD (reference sequence). This CDR3 spans 15 amino acids. Trimming took off 6 bases at V and 2 bases at J, with 16 bases between the two ends. The CDR3, as DNA: TGCGCCAGCAGCCTTACCGGGACAACAAACACTGAAGCTTTCTTT. It codes for CASSLTGTTNTEAFF.

The chain combines TRBV5-5 with TRBJ1-1; TRBD1 is a possible D gene (6 bases). Germline V gene data show CDR1 as SGHKS and CDR2 as YYEKEE (reference sequence). V lost 4 bases, J lost 4 bases, and 17 bases lay in between. The CDR3 has 15 amino acids. CDR3: CASSPNPGEGTEAFF. The CDR3 bases are TGTGCCAGCAGCCCGAACCCAGGGGAGGGCACTGAAGCTTTCTTT.

The genes are TRBV3-1 (or the pseudogene TRBV3-2) and TRBJ2-5; D is unresolved. CDR1 and CDR2 from the germline V gene are LGHDT and YNNKEL (reference sequence). CDR3 length: 14 amino acids. Trimming shortened V by 1 base and J by 2 bases, and 8 bases separated the two germline ends. CDR3 in amino acids: CASSQAFGQETQYF. The CDR3 region has the DNA TGTGCCAGCAGCCAAGCTTTCGGGCAAGAGACCCAGTACTTC.

The genes are TRBV30 and TRBJ1-2, with 7 bases fitting TRBD1. The junction had 9 bases not matched to a gene; V was cut back by 7 bases and J by 1 base. This CDR3 has 14 residues. The V gene's germline CDR1 is GTSNPN and CDR2 SVGIG (reference sequence). The CDR3: CAFRPGQINYGYTF. CDR3 nucleotides: TGTGCCTTCCGACCGGGACAGATTAACTATGGCTACACCTTC.

This rearrangement joins TRBV3-1 (or the pseudogene TRBV3-2) to TRBJ1-6, with a tentative D call TRBD1 (5 bases). There are 15 residues in the CDR3. Between the trimmed V and J ends, which lost 5 bases and 9 bases, there was a span of 17 bases. From germline, CDR1 is LGHDT and CDR2 YNNKEL (reference sequence). CDR3 protein: CASSLAGTESSPLHF. CDR3 in DNA: TGTGCCAGCAGCTTAGCGGGGACGGAGAGTTCACCCCTCCACTTT.

V and J are TRBV6-5 and TRBJ2-7; 10 nucleotides match TRBD2. The CDR3 totals 16 residues. Germline CDR1 MNHEY, CDR2 SVGAGI. With V trimmed by 0 bases and J by 5 bases, 7 bases remained unmatched. CDR3 DNA: TGTGCCAGCAGTTACTCCTCGGCTAGCGGGGGTAACGAGCAGTACTTC. Its protein is CASSYSSASGGNEQYF.

The chain combines TRBV19 with TRBJ1-2; maybe TRBD1 (5 bases). CDR1 and CDR2 from the germline V gene are LNHDA and SQIVND (reference sequence). V lost 5 bases and J 8 bases, leaving 18 bases between the germline ends. The CDR3 sequence is 14 residues long. The CDR3 sequence: CASSPWQTVVGYTF. The CDR3 DNA reads as TGTGCCAGTAGTCCGTGGCAGACAGTTGTGGGCTACACCTTC.

The chain links TRBV27 to TRBJ1-2, with D perhaps TRBD1 (5 bases). Germline V gene lookup returns CDR1 MNHEY and CDR2 SMNVEV (reference sequence). CDR3 length: 14 residues. Trimming pared 6 bases from V and 1 base from J, leaving 12 bases between. This chain's CDR3 is CASSRRGFNYGYTF. Here the CDR3 DNA reads TGTGCCAGCAGCCGCCGGGGGTTTAACTATGGCTACACCTTC.

The rearrangement uses TRBV5-1 and TRBJ1-3, with D unclear. Trimming took 0 bases from V and 8 from J, leaving 12 bases between them. CDR3 length: 14 residues. In germline, CDR1 is SGHRS, CDR2 YFSETQ. The CDR3 spells CASSLAWQEDTIYF. The CDR3 bases are TGCGCCAGCAGCTTGGCCTGGCAGGAGGACACCATATATTTT.

The gene calls are TRBV24-1 and TRBJ1-1, with D perhaps TRBD1 (6 bases). Germline V lookup: CDR1 KGHDR, CDR2 SFDVKD. This CDR3 contains 15 residues. V was shortened by 1 base and J by 0 bases, with 8 bases between the two germline ends. The CDR3 coding sequence is TGTGCCACCAGTGATTTTGGGGGCCTGAACACTGAAGCTTTCTTT. This gives the protein CATSDFGGLNTEAFF.

A few counts support this clone. The chain has TRBV2 and TRBJ2-5, with TRBD2 matching 9 bases. Germline lookup yields CDR1 SNHLY and CDR2 FYNNEI. The junction had 5 bases not matched to a gene; V was cut back by 7 bases and J by 5 bases. This CDR3 is built from 13 residues. This CDR3 reads CASKRGAGETQYF. The CDR3 DNA follows: TGTGCCAGCAAGCGGGGGGCTGGGGAGACCCAGTACTTC. Variable domain in full (rest from reference TRBV2 and TRBJ2-5): EPEVTQTPSHQVTQMGQEVILRCVPISNHLYFYWYRQILGQKVEFLVSFYNNEISEKSEIFDDQFSVERPDGSNFTLKIRSTKLEDSAMYFCASKRGAGETQYFGPGTRLLVL.

The DNA for the CDR3 is TGTGCCAGCAGTGAAGCATTCGTCGGAGGGGTTGCAGGCTCCTACGAGCAGTACTTC. Its translation is CASSEAFVGGVAGSYEQYF. V and J are TRBV6-1 and TRBJ2-7, with a tentative D call TRBD2 (6 bases). This CDR3 is built from 19 residues. Per germline, CDR1 MNHNS and CDR2 SASEGT. Trimming removed 0 bases from V and 0 bases from J, with 21 bases in between.

This clone was recorded a few times. The CDR3 sequence: CASSLGQGIGGYTF. CDR3 nucleotide sequence: TGTGCCAGCAGCTTGGGACAGGGAATCGGCGGCTACACCTTC. The chain is built from TRBV5-6 and TRBJ1-2, with TRBD1 matching 7 bases. The ends lost 0 bases at V and 8 bases at J; junction bases unmatched: 7. The CDR3 covers 14 residues. CDR1 and CDR2 from the germline V gene are SGHDT and YYEEEE.

The CDR3 nucleotides are TGTGCCAGCAGTTCCCCGGGAGGGGCCCCGAGCTCCTACGAGCAGTACTTC. Its translation: CASSSPGGAPSSYEQYF. This chain joins TRBV28 and TRBJ2-7; 8 nucleotides match TRBD2. This CDR3 contains 17 residues. J gave up 0 bases and V 4 bases, and 11 bases lay outside the gene matches. Germline V gene data show CDR1 as MDHEN and CDR2 as SYDVKM.

The J gene is TRBJ1-2, the V gene TRBV11-2; TRBD1 might be the D (6 bases). The CDR3 length is 14 residues. Looked up from germline, CDR1 is SGHAT and CDR2 is FQNNGV. Deletions cut 6 bases from V and 4 bases from J, with 15 bases between. For the CDR3, the DNA is TGTGCCAGCAGTTCTCCTGACAGGATCTATGGCTACACCTTC. It translates to CASSSPDRIYGYTF.

This chain joins TRBV15 and TRBJ2-7; 12 nucleotides agree with TRBD2. J gave up 4 bases and V 6 bases, and 4 bases lay outside the gene matches. The length of the CDR3 is 14 residues. Germline V gene sequence: CDR1 LNHNV, CDR2 YYDKDF (reference sequence). The CDR3, as DNA: TGTGCCACCAGGATGACTAGCGGGAGATACGAGCAGTACTTC. Translated: CATRMTSGRYEQYF. The whole variable domain, filled in from reference TRBV15 and TRBJ2-7, reads DAMVIQNPRYQVTQFGKPVTLSCSQTLNHNVMYWYQQKSSQAPKLLFHYYDKDFNNEADTPDNFQSRRPNTSFCFLDIRSPGLGDTAMYLCATRMTSGRYEQYFGPGTRLTVT.

The rearrangement uses TRBV5-1 and TRBJ1-2, with 8 bases matching TRBD1. Looked up from germline, CDR1 is SGHRS and CDR2 is YFSETQ. This CDR3 is 14 amino acids long. The ends lost 4 bases at V and 5 bases at J; junction bases unmatched: 7. CDR3 sequence (DNA): TGCGCCAGCAGCGGTGGACAGGGCCCTTATGGCTACACCTTC. Translating it yields CASSGGQGPYGYTF.

V usage is TRBV5-4 and J usage is TRBJ2-2; possible D gene TRBD1, 5 bases. CDR1 is SGHNT and CDR2 is YYREEE in the germline V gene (reference sequence). With 4 bases removed from V and 8 bases from J, the gap between germline ends came to 18 bases. The CDR3 is 15 amino acids. The CDR3: CASSLGQGRWGELFF. The CDR3 DNA reads TGTGCCAGCAGCCTGGGTCAGGGAAGGTGGGGGGAGCTGTTTTTT.

Only a few counts were recorded for this clone. CDR3 amino acids: CASSQQTGVSYGYTF. The CDR3 bases are TGTGCCAGCTCACAACAGACAGGGGTTAGCTATGGCTACACCTTC. The chain couples TRBV18 to TRBJ1-2, with 8 positions matching TRBD1. CDR1 and CDR2 (germline): KGHSH, LQKENI. Germline trimming cut 4 bases from V and 4 bases from J; bases unmatched to any gene: 8. The CDR3 loop spans 15 amino acids.

The CDR3 loop is CASSGIAGGPGTDTQYF. The CDR3 DNA follows: TGTGCCAGCAGCGGCATAGCGGGAGGGCCCGGGACAGATACGCAGTATTTT. This chain joins TRBV9 and TRBJ2-3; the match to TRBD2 covers 11 bases. Germline V gene data show CDR1 as SGDLS and CDR2 as YYNGEE. The CDR3 contains 17 residues. Trimming took 3 bases from V and 3 from J; bases not matched to a gene: 9.

This clone was seen once. The chain is built from TRBV5-1 and TRBJ2-5, with 8 bases aligning to TRBD2. Germline CDR1 is SGHRS and CDR2 is YFSETQ. The CDR3 has 15 amino acids. V lost 0 bases to trimming and J lost 4 bases; unmatched junction nucleotides: 5. The CDR3 DNA is TGCGCCAGCAGCTTGGGAGCGGGAGAACCAGAGACCCAGTACTTC. As protein: CASSLGAGEPETQYF.

CDR3 loop: CASNYGSQNEQFF. CDR3 DNA: TGTGCCAGCAACTACGGGAGTCAGAATGAGCAGTTCTTC. The rearrangement joins TRBV7-3 to TRBJ2-1, with D tentatively TRBD2 (6 bases). The CDR3 runs to 13 residues. CDR1 and CDR2 (germline): SGHTA, FQGTGA. V gave up 7 bases and J gave up 7 bases, with 14 bases separating them.

The CDR3: CASGGGHEINYGYTF. As DNA, the CDR3 is TGCGCCAGCGGGGGAGGGCATGAAATTAACTATGGCTACACCTTC. The chain links TRBV10-2 to TRBJ1-2; maybe TRBD1 (5 bases). There are 15 residues in the CDR3. Germline-derived CDR1 and CDR2 are WSHSY and SAAADI. V was cut by 8 bases and J by 1 base, with 17 bases left in between.

The V gene is TRBV13, the J gene TRBJ2-7; no reliable D call. Trimming took off 1 base at V and 4 bases at J, with 5 bases between the two ends. Germline CDR1 PRHDT, CDR2 FYEKMQ (reference sequence). The CDR3 loop spans 12 amino acids. CDR3 sequence: CASSLDRYEQYF. In DNA, the CDR3 is TGTGCCAGCAGCTTAGACAGATACGAGCAGTACTTC.

This chain uses TRBV7-9 with TRBJ1-1; the D gene is possibly TRBD1 (6 bases). CDR1 and CDR2 from the germline V gene are SEHNR and FQNEAQ (reference sequence). Trimming shortened V by 3 bases and J by 1 base, and 12 bases separated the two germline ends. CDR3 length equals 15 residues. DNA of the CDR3: TGTGCCAGCAGCTTCCTCGGACAGACGAACACTGAAGCTTTCTTT. It codes for CASSFLGQTNTEAFF.

This clone was observed a handful of times. The chain's CDR3 is CASSPTGNSYEQYF. The DNA for the CDR3 is TGTGCCAGCAGTCCTACAGGAAACTCCTACGAGCAGTACTTC. The chain combines TRBV27 with TRBJ2-7; a weak D match, TRBD1 (5 bases). The CDR3 covers 14 residues. The germline V and J ends were trimmed by 5 bases and 0 bases, with 11 bases remaining between them. The germline V gene encodes CDR1 MNHEY and CDR2 SMNVEV (reference sequence).

The chain is built from TRBV9 and TRBJ1-4; 8 nucleotides agree with TRBD1. CDR1 and CDR2 (germline): SGDLS, YYNGEE. Trimming at V came to 4 bases and at J to 2 bases, leaving 7 bases not matched to a gene. There are 16 residues in the CDR3. The CDR3 sequence: CASSLGQGDTNEKLFF. CDR3 nucleotide sequence: TGTGCCAGCAGCCTTGGACAGGGCGATACTAATGAAAAACTGTTTTTT.

This sequence joins TRBV27 and TRBJ2-7; TRBD1 agrees at 10 bases. The CDR3 is 15 amino acids. The junction had 11 bases not matched to a gene; V was cut back by 6 bases and J by 6 bases. Germline V gene lookup returns CDR1 MNHEY and CDR2 SMNVEV (reference sequence). The CDR3 sequence is CASSLTRDRGSEQYF. CDR3 nucleotides: TGTGCCAGCAGCCTAACCCGGGACAGGGGTTCCGAGCAGTACTTC.

A single count supports this clone. V gene TRBV5-4 combines with J gene TRBJ1-6; D is unresolved. The germline V gene encodes CDR1 SGHNT and CDR2 YYREEE (reference sequence). This CDR3 has 13 residues. Trimming shortened V by 4 bases and J by 5 bases, and 7 bases separated the two germline ends. The CDR3 spells CASSQADNSPLHF. CDR3 DNA sequence: TGTGCCAGCAGCCAGGCCGATAATTCACCCCTCCACTTT.

This sequence joins TRBV2 and TRBJ1-4; TRBD1 matches 8 bases. Germline loops: CDR1 SNHLY, CDR2 FYNNEI. This CDR3 region has 15 residues. V lost 2 bases, J lost 8 bases, and 7 bases stayed unmatched. The CDR3 region has the DNA TGTGCCAGCAGTGAAACGACAGGGGATGTGGAAAAACTGTTTTTT. It translates to CASSETTGDVEKLFF.